The source of this TCR beta chain is a study of shared clonotypes between healthy human individuals. Study-level points and caveats: A reduction in generation probabilities was seen for non-shared clonotypes relative to those shared by all four donors. Depth of sequencing was expected to influence donor clonotype sharing.

The germline V gene encodes CDR1 SGDLS and CDR2 YYNGEE. V gave up 1 base and J gave up 5 bases; unmatched junction bases: 9. The CDR3 contains 16 residues. Details on this clone: The antigen is undetermined.

Execution of the assay was at deep level. TCRdb's table, derived via immunoSEQ multiplex PCR, lists solely in-frame clones and lacks some. Among about 960,000 clones listed, over 60% were seen once. The sequence derives from a man aged 18 to 35 in good health. The sample consisted of memory CD4+ T cells sorted from blood. Subset defined: CD45RA-negative fraction. This sequence joins TRBV9 and TRBJ2-5; 9 bases match TRBD2. The CDR3 DNA reads TGTGCCAGCAGCGTACGTCTAGCGGGGACCCTCGAGACCCAGTACTTC. Its translation: CASSVRLAGTLETQYF. Variable domain in full (rest from reference TRBV9 and TRBJ2-5): DSGVTQTPKHLITATGQRVTLRCSPRSGDLSVYWYQQSLDQGLQFLIQYYNGEERAKGNILERFSAQQFPDLHSELNLSSLELGDSALYFCASSVRLAGTLETQYFGPGTRLLVL.